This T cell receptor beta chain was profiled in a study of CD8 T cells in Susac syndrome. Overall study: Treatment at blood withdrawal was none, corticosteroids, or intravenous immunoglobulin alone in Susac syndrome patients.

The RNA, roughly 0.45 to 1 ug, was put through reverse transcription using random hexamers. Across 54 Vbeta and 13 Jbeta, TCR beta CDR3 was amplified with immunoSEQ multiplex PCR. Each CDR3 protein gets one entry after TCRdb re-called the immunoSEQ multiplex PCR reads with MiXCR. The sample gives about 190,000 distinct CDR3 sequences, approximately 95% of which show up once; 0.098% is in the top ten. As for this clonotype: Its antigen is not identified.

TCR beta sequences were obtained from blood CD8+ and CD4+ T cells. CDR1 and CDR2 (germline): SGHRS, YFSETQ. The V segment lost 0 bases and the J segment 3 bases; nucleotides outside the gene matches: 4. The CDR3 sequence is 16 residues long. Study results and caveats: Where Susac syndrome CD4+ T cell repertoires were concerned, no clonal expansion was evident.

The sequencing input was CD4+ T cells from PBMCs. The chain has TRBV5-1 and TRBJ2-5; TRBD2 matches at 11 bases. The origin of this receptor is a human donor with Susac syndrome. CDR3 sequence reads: CASSLAALAGEETQYF. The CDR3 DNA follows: TGCGCCAGCAGCTTGGCCGCACTAGCGGGGGAAGAGACCCAGTACTTC.